The 20 T cell receptor beta chains below come from one sample, sequenced in a study of regulatory T cells in long-lasting Graves disease (dated by TCRdb to the early 2020s). The method behind the library was multiplex PCR. The instrument was an Illumina HiSeq 4000. TCR beta libraries were built with iRepertoire HTBI primers and Arm-PCR amplification of CDR3 regions. The public reads were quality trimmed at Q25 with fastp and then assembled into clones with MiXCR by TCRdb, keeping productive beta chains. Every distinct CDR3 protein forms one entry, paired with its most common genes and DNA. This sample holds hundreds of thousands of distinct CDR3 sequences; 16% were observed only once. 25% to 30% of the sample is in the top ten clones. Sample time point, as interpreted from the label and publication: newly diagnosed GD, antithyroid drugs for less than 3 months. RNA was extracted from PBMCs in TRIzol for both TCR sequencing and RNA sequencing.

These data were also reused for a study on T cells in Graves' hyperthyroidism and ophthalmopathy.

The sample was peripheral blood mononuclear cells (PBMCs), taken at new diagnosis, from a patient treated with antithyroid drugs. The receptors were gathered from a man aged 40-55 years with Graves disease. Donor details come from another sample of the same person, matched by shared clones.

This clonotype was found a few times. This sequence joins TRBV6-1 and TRBJ2-7; D remains ambiguous. The CDR3 has 12 amino acids. V lost 5 bases and J lost 5, with 10 bases in between. Germline CDR1 MNHNS, CDR2 SASEGT. The chain's CDR3 is CASSTTVDEQYF. As DNA, the CDR3 is TGTGCCAGCAGTACCACGGTCGACGAGCAGTACTTC.

The chain recombines TRBV28 with TRBJ2-7, with TRBD1 matching over 9 bases. The V and J ends lost 5 bases and 3 bases, in that order; junction bases with no gene match: 8. The CDR3 totals 15 residues. Germline values: CDR1 MDHEN, CDR2 SYDVKM. Here the CDR3 DNA reads TGTGCCAGCAGTCCCGCCGGGACAGGGTACTACGAGCAGTACTTC. Residues: CASSPAGTGYYEQYF.

The V gene is TRBV4-2, the J gene TRBJ1-1, with TRBD1 as a possible D gene (5 bases). Germline loops: CDR1 LGHNA, CDR2 YNFKEQ. The CDR3 has 16 residues. V was clipped by 0 bases and J by 4 bases, with 15 bases between them. The CDR3 loop is CASSQDGPRGSTEAFF. The CDR3 DNA follows: TGTGCCAGCAGCCAAGATGGCCCTAGGGGTTCCACTGAAGCTTTCTTT.

This clonotype was picked up many times. This chain joins TRBV7-9 and TRBJ2-1; 7 bases line up with TRBD1. CDR3 length equals 15 residues. Germline V CDR1 and CDR2: SEHNR, FQNEAQ (reference sequence). Trimming at V came to 4 bases and at J to 0 bases, leaving 3 bases not matched to a gene. In DNA form, the CDR3 reads TGTGCCAGCAGCTCCCGGGACAGCTCCTACAATGAGCAGTTCTTC. Its translation is CASSSRDSSYNEQFF.

The chain has TRBV28 and TRBJ2-1, with D possibly matching TRBD1 (6 bases). The germline V and J ends were trimmed by 3 bases and 7 bases, with 7 bases remaining between them. The CDR3 spans 12 residues. Germline lookup yields CDR1 MDHEN and CDR2 SYDVKM. The CDR3 region is CASSLGQNEQFF. Written as DNA, the CDR3 is TGTGCCAGCAGTTTGGGACAAAATGAGCAGTTCTTC.

This clonotype was detected ten times or more. The V and J genes are TRBV27 and TRBJ2-5; 16 bases are a match to TRBD2. The junction had 5 bases not matched to a gene; V was cut back by 6 bases and J by 10 bases. The germline gives CDR1 MNHEY, CDR2 SMNVEV (reference sequence). CDR3 length: 14 amino acids. CDR3 in amino acids: CASSAGTSGGGQYF. DNA for the CDR3: TGTGCCAGCAGCGCCGGGACTAGCGGGGGGGGCCAGTACTTC.

The chain employs TRBV28 and TRBJ2-2, with 9 positions matching TRBD2. The CDR3 has 13 amino acids. The V segment lost 5 bases and the J segment 5 bases; nucleotides outside the gene matches: 0. The germline CDR1 and CDR2 sequences are MDHEN and SYDVKM. The CDR3, as DNA: TGTGCCAGCAGTAGCGGGAGGACCGGGGAGCTGTTTTTT. Its translation is CASSSGRTGELFF.

This clonotype was picked up many times. The genes are TRBV12-3 or TRBV12-4 and TRBJ1-1; no clear D gene. V was cut by 6 bases and J by 9 bases, with 17 bases left in between. This CDR3 has 13 amino acids. CDR3 DNA sequence: TGTGCCAGCAGCCAAGTCCCCCCAGGAAAAGCTTTCTTT. It codes for CASSQVPPGKAFF.

This clonotype has at least ten counts. A junction end diverges from the germline sequence, so it may reflect a read error. This rearrangement joins TRBV20-1 to TRBJ1-2; D remains ambiguous. This CDR3 spans 13 amino acids. Germline lookup yields CDR1 DFQATT and CDR2 SNEGSKA (reference sequence). The CDR3 region has the DNA TGCAGTGCCAGAGATACGGTTCTGCTTGGCTACACCTTC. Amino acid sequence: CSARDTVLLGYTF.

This clonotype was counted many times. DNA of the CDR3: TGTGCCAGCAGAATCTGGGGGAGCTCCTATAATTCACCCCTCCACTTT. Amino acid sequence: CASRIWGSSYNSPLHF. The chain joins TRBV28 to TRBJ1-6, with D tentatively TRBD1 (5 bases). V lost 6 bases, J lost 0 bases, and 12 bases lay in between. This CDR3 has 16 residues. Germline V gene sequence: CDR1 MDHEN, CDR2 SYDVKM.

J is TRBJ2-5 and V is TRBV2; 8 bases line up with TRBD2. Germline V gives CDR1 SNHLY, CDR2 FYNNEI. V dropped 2 bases and J dropped 5; count of bases not matched to a gene: 7. CDR3 length: 15 amino acids. In DNA, the CDR3 is TGTGCCAGCAGTGAATTTTCCGGGGGGGCCGAGACCCAGTACTTC. Its protein is CASSEFSGGAETQYF.

The sample holds many counts of this clonotype. The rearrangement uses TRBV30 and TRBJ2-7, with D maybe TRBD2 (6 bases). The germline V gene encodes CDR1 GTSNPN and CDR2 SVGIG (reference sequence). With 0 bases removed from V and 0 bases from J, the gap between germline ends came to 9 bases. The CDR3 has 14 amino acids. DNA of the CDR3: TGTGCCTGGAGTGTTGCGGGGAGCTCCTACGAGCAGTACTTC. Its protein product is CAWSVAGSSYEQYF.

The chain joins TRBV7-9 to TRBJ2-7; D is undetermined. The germline gives CDR1 SEHNR, CDR2 FQNEAQ (reference sequence). The germline V and J ends were trimmed by 5 bases and 0 bases, with 5 bases remaining between them. This CDR3 is built from 12 residues. As DNA, the CDR3 is TGTGCCAGCAGCCCACACTCCTACGAGCAGTACTTC. Its protein is CASSPHSYEQYF.

The table lists this clonotype with many counts. This chain joins TRBV30 and TRBJ2-1; D is unclear. The germline V gene has CDR1 GTSNPN and CDR2 SVGIG (reference sequence). The ends were cut back, 3 bases at V and 3 bases at J, with 15 bases in the middle. CDR3 length: 15 residues. CDR3 sequence: CAWSARGRGYNEQFF. The CDR3 coding sequence is TGTGCCTGGAGCGCTCGTGGCCGAGGCTACAATGAGCAGTTCTTC.

The chain is built from TRBV13 and TRBJ2-2, with a tentative D call TRBD2 (6 bases). Germline V gene data show CDR1 as PRHDT and CDR2 as FYEKMQ (reference sequence). Trimming removed 5 bases at V and 6 bases at J, with 10 bases between. CDR3 length: 13 residues. The CDR3 here is CASSPPGAGELFF. In DNA form, the CDR3 reads TGTGCCAGCAGCCCCCCGGGGGCCGGGGAGCTGTTTTTT.

The chain links TRBV27 to TRBJ1-5, with no clear D. The CDR3 is 13 residues long. Trimming removed 5 bases from V and 0 bases from J, with 5 bases in between. Germline CDR1 MNHEY, CDR2 SMNVEV (reference sequence). The chain's CDR3 is CASSHLSNQPQHF. The CDR3 DNA sequence: TGTGCCAGCAGTCACCTTAGCAATCAGCCCCAGCATTTT.

The V call is TRBV20-1, the J call TRBJ1-2; TRBD1 might be the D (6 bases). The CDR3 spans 14 residues. Germline V gene lookup returns CDR1 DFQATT and CDR2 SNEGSKA (reference sequence). V lost 2 bases, J lost 2 bases, and 12 bases lay in between. The CDR3 spells CSARFPGANYGYTF. The DNA for the CDR3 is TGCAGTGCTAGATTTCCAGGGGCCAACTATGGCTACACCTTC.

This sequence joins TRBV15 and TRBJ1-6; D is ambiguous. V lost 0 bases to trimming and J lost 11 bases, with 14 bases between them. The CDR3 runs to 15 residues. Germline V gene lookup returns CDR1 LNHNV and CDR2 YYDKDF (reference sequence). CDR3 amino acids: CATSRDKSPSAPLHF. The CDR3 coding sequence is TGTGCCACCAGCAGAGATAAATCGCCCTCGGCACCCCTCCACTTT. Using reference TRBV15 and TRBJ1-6 for the parts outside the CDR3, the full variable domain is DAMVIQNPRYQVTQFGKPVTLSCSQTLNHNVMYWYQQKSSQAPKLLFHYYDKDFNNEADTPDNFQSRRPNTSFCFLDIRSPGLGDTAMYLCATSRDKSPSAPLHFGNGTRLTVT.

As concerns this clonotype: A much larger clone lies one base from this, so it may be a read error. The chain recombines TRBV3-1 with TRBJ2-1, with D unresolved. Germline V gives CDR1 LGHDT, CDR2 YNNKEL (reference sequence). The CDR3 contains 15 residues. Trimming cost V 1 base and J 10 bases, with 17 bases left between them. The CDR3 sequence is CASSQGDPASYEQFF. Here the CDR3 DNA reads TGTGCCAGCAGCCAAGGGGATCCAGCCTCCTACGAGCAGTTCTTC.

Notes on this clonotype: A read error may be the cause here, since a much bigger clone is one base away. This chain's CDR3 is CASSLSRDSYSEQFF. The CDR3 region has the DNA TGTGCCAGCAGCCTTAGCCGGGACAGCTACAGTGAGCAGTTCTTC. The J gene is TRBJ2-1, the V gene TRBV7-2; TRBD1 agrees at 7 bases. CDR3 size: 15 residues. Per germline, CDR1 SGHTA and CDR2 FQGNSA. Full variable domain (missing parts from reference TRBV7-2 and TRBJ2-1): GAGVSQSPSNKVTEKGKDVELRCDPISGHTALYWYRQSLGQGLEFLIYFQGNSAPDKSGLPSDRFSAERTGGSVSTLTIQRTQQEDSAVYLCASSLSRDSYSEQFFGPGTRLTVL.